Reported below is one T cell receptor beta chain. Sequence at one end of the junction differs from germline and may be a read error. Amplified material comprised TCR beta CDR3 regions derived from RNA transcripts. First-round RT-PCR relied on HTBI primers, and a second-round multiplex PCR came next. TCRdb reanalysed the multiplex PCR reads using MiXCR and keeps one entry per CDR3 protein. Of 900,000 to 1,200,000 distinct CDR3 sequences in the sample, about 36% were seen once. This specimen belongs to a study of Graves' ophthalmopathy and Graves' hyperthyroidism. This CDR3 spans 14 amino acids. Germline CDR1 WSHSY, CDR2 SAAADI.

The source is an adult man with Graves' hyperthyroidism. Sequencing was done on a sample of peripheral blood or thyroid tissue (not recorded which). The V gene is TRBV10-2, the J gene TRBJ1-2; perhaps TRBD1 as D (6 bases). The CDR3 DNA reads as TGTGCCAGCTCAACACAGGGTTTGCAACGTGGCTACACCTTC. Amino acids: CASSTQGLQRGYTF.